This entry describes one TCR beta chain. This entry comes from a study of human CD4 T cells and Enterobacteriaceae. Profiling relied on immunoSEQ multiplex PCR, and the TCRdb table lists in-frame clones only, not all of them. The table records some 26,000 clones, roughly 80% of them present only once. The CDR3 consists of 15 residues. V was shortened by 5 bases and J by 2 bases, with 15 bases between the two germline ends. CDR1 and CDR2 (germline): MNHEY, SVGAGI. Sorting took every CD4+ cell except CD45RA+CCR7+CD95- naive cells, reaching over 95% purity. Sorted cells lacked CD8+, CD14+, CD16+, CD56+, CD19+ and CD25-bright cells.

Sequencing used memory CD4+ T cells from blood. The sequence was obtained from a human donor in good health. The V gene is TRBV6-5, the J gene TRBJ1-1, with D maybe TRBD1 (5 bases). The DNA of the CDR3 is TGTGCCAGCAGTCGGGATGGGGCCAAAAACACTGAAGCTTTCTTT. Its protein is CASSRDGAKNTEAFF.